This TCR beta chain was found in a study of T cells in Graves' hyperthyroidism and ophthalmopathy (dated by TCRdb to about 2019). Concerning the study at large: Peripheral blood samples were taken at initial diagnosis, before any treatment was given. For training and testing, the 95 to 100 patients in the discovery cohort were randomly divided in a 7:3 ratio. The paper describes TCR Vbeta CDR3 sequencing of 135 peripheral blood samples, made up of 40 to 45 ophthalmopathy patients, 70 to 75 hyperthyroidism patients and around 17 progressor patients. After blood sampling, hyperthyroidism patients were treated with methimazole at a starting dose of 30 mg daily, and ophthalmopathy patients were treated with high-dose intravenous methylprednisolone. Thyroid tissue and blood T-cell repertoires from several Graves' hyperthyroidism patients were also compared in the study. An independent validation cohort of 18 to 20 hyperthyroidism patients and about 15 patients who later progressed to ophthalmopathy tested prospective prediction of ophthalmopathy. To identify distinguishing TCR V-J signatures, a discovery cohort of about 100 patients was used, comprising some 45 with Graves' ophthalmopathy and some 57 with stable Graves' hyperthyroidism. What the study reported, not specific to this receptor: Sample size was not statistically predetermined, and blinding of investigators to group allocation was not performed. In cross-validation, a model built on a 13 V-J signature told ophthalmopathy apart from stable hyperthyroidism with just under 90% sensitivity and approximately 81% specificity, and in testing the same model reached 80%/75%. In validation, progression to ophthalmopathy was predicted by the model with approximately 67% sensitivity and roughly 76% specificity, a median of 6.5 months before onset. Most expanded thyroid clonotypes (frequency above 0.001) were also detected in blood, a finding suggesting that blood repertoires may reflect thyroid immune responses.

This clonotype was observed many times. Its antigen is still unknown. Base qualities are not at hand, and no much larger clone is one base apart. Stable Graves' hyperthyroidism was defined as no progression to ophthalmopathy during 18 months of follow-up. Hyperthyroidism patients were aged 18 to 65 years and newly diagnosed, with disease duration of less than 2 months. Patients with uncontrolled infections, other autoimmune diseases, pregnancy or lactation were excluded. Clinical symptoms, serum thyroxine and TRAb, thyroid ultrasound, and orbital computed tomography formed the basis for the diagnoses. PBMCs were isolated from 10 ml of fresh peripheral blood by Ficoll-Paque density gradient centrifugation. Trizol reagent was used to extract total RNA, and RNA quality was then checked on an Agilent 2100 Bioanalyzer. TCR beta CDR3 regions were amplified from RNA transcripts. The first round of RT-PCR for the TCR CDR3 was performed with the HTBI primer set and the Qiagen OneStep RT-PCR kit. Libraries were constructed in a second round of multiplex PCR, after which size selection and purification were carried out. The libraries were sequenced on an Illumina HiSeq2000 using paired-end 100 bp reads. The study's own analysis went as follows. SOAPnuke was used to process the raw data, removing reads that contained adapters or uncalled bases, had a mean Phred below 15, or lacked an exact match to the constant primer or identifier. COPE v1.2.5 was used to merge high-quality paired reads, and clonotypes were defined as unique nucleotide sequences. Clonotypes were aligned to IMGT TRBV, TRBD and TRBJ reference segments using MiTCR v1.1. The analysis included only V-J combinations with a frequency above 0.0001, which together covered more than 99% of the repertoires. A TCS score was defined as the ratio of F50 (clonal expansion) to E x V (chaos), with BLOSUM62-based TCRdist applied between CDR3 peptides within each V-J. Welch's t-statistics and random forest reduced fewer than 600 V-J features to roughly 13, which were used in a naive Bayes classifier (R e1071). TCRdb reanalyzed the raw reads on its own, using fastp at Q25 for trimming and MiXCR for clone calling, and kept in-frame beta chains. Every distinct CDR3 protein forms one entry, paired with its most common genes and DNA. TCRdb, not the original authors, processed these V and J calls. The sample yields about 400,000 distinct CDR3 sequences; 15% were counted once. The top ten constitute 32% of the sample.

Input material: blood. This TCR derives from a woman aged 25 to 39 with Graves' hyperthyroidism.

The nucleotide sequence reads as follows: TGTGCCAGCAGTTACGCCTCGCCGCCCAACTACGAGCAGTACTTC. This codes for CASSYASPPNYEQYF. Recombination joined TRBV6-1 with TRBJ2-7; the D gene is unclear. CDR1 and CDR2, per the germline V gene, are MNHNS and SASEGT. V and J are truncated by 5 bases and 3 bases respectively, leaving an intervening sequence of 17 bases. The CDR3 goes from the cysteine to the phenylalanine over 15 residues. Only the CDR3 DNA is retained, 45 bases long and in frame from the first base.